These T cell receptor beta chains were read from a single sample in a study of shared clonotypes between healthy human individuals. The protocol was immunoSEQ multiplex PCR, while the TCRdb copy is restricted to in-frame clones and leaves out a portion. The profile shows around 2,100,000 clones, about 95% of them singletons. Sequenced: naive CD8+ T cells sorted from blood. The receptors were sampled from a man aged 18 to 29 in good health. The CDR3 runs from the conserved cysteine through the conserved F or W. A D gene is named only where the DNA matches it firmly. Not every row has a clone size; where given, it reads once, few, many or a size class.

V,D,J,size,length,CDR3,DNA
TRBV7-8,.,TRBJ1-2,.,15,CASSLERGGDYGYTF,TGTGCCAGCAGCTTAGAACGAGGGGGGGACTATGGCTACACCTTC
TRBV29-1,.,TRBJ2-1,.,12,CSVEGVGVGQFF,TGCAGCGTTGAGGGAGTTGGGGTTGGGCAGTTCTTC
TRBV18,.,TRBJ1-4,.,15,CASSPTGPPNEKLFF,TGTGCCAGCTCACCTACGGGACCCCCGAATGAAAAACTGTTTTTT
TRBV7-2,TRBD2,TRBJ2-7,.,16,CASSRLGTSGGYEQYF,TGTGCCAGCAGCCGCCTGGGGACTAGCGGGGGCTACGAGCAGTACTTC
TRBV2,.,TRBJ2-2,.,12,CASSEMGGELFF,TGTGCCAGCAGTGAAATGGGCGGGGAGCTGTTTTTT
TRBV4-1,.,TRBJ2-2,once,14,CASSQATLTGELFF,TGCGCCAGCAGCCAAGCGACCCTGACCGGGGAGCTGTTTTTT
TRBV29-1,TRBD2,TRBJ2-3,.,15,CSVEDRLALTDTQYF,TGCAGCGTTGAAGATAGACTAGCGCTGACAGATACGCAGTATTTT
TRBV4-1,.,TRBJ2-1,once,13,CASSPPGGNEQFF,TGCGCCAGCAGCCCCCCAGGGGGGAATGAGCAGTTCTTC
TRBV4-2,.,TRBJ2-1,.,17,CASSQEPGGVTRGEQFF,TGTGCCAGCAGCCAAGAACCCGGAGGAGTTACACGTGGTGAGCAGTTCTTC
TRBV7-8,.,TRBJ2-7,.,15,CASSLEGIGGNEQYF,TGTGCCAGCAGCTTAGAGGGGATAGGCGGGAACGAGCAGTACTTC
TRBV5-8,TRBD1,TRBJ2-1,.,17,CASSLAGQGAVGNEQFF,TGTGCCAGCAGCTTGGCCGGACAGGGGGCAGTGGGCAATGAGCAGTTCTTC
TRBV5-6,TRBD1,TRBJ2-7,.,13,CASRPTGEVEQYF,TGTGCCAGCAGACCTACAGGGGAAGTCGAGCAGTACTTC
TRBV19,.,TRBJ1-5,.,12,CASKGHNQPQHF,TGTGCCAGTAAAGGGCACAATCAGCCCCAGCATTTT
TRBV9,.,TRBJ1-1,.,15,CASSESPGQNTEAFF,TGTGCCAGCAGCGAGTCACCGGGACAGAACACTGAAGCTTTCTTT
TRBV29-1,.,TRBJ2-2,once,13,CSVTQENTGELFF,TGCAGCGTTACCCAGGAGAACACCGGGGAGCTGTTTTTT
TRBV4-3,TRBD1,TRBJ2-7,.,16,CASSQDPDRASYEQYF,TGCGCCAGCAGCCAAGACCCGGACAGGGCCTCCTACGAGCAGTACTTC
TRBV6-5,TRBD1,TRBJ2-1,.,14,CASSNDRVYNEQFF,TGTGCCAGCAGTAATGACAGGGTCTACAATGAGCAGTTCTTC
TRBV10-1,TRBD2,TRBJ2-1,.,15,CASSESGTSQDEQFF,TGCGCCAGCAGTGAGTCCGGGACTAGTCAAGATGAGCAGTTCTTC
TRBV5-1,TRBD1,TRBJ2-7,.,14,CASSLGQGANEQYF,TGCGCCAGCAGCTTGGGGCAGGGGGCTAACGAGCAGTACTTC
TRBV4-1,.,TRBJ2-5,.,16,CASSQEWGLQGGEQYF,TGCGCCAGCAGCCAAGAATGGGGCTTACAAGGGGGAGAGCAGTACTTC
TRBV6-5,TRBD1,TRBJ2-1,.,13,CASNDRGYNEQFF,TGTGCCAGCAACGACAGGGGCTACAATGAGCAGTTCTTC
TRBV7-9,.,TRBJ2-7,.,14,CASSLVTSNYEQYF,TGTGCCAGCAGCTTAGTAACTAGTAACTACGAGCAGTACTTC
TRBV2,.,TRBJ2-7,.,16,CASSRDTVSGSYEQYF,TGTGCCAGCAGCCGGGACACGGTTTCGGGCTCCTACGAGCAGTACTTC
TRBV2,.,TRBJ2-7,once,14,CASSEAGVSYEQYF,TGTGCCAGCAGTGAAGCGGGAGTTTCCTACGAGCAGTACTTC